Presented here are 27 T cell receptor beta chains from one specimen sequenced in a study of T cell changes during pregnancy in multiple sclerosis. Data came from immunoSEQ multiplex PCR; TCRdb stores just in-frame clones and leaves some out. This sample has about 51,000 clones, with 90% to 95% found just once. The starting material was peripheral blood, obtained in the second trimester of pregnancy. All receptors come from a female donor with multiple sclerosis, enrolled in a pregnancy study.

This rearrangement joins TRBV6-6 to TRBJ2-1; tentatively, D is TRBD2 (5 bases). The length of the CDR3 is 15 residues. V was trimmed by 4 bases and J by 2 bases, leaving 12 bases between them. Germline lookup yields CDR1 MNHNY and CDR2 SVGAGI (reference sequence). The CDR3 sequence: CASSSPRLTYNEQFF. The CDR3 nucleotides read TGTGCCAGCAGTTCCCCTCGACTAACCTACAATGAGCAGTTCTTC.

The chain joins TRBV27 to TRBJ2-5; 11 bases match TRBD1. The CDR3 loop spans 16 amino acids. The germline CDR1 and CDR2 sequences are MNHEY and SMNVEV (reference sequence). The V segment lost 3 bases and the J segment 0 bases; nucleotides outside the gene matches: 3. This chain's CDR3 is CASSFGTGGDQETQYF. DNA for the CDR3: TGTGCCAGCAGTTTTGGGACAGGGGGTGACCAAGAGACCCAGTACTTC.

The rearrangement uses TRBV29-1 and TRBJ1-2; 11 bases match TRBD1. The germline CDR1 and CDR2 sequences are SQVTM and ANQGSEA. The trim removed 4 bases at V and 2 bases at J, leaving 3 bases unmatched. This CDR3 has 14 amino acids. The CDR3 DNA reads TGCAGCGTTGCCGGGACAGGGGGAAACTATGGCTACACCTTC. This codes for CSVAGTGGNYGYTF.

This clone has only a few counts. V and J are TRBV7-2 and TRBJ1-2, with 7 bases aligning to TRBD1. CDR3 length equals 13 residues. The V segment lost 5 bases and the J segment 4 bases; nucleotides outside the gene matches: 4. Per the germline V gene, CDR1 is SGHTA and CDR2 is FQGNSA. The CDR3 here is CASSRGTVYGYTF. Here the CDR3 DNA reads TGTGCCAGCAGCCGAGGGACAGTCTATGGCTACACCTTC.

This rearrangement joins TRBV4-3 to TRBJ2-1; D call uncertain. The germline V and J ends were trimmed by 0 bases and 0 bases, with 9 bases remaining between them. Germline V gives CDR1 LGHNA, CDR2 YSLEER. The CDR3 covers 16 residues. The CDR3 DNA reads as TGCGCCAGCAGCCAAGATCCCCCCGGCTCCTACAATGAGCAGTTCTTC. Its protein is CASSQDPPGSYNEQFF.

CDR3 region: CASSIVRNYGYTF. The CDR3, as DNA: TGTGCCAGTAGCATCGTCAGGAACTATGGCTACACCTTC. The V call is TRBV19, the J call TRBJ1-2; D remains unclear. In germline, CDR1 is LNHDA, CDR2 SQIVND (reference sequence). The CDR3 loop spans 13 amino acids. The V end was cut by 6 bases, the J end by 2 bases, with 10 bases between.

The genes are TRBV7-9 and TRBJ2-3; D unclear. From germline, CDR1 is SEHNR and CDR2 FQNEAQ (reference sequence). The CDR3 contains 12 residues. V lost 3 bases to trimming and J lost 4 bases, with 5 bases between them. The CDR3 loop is CASSFSSDTQYF. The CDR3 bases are TGTGCCAGCAGCTTCAGTTCAGATACGCAGTATTTT. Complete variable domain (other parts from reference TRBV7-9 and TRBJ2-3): DTGVSQNPRHKITKRGQNVTFRCDPISEHNRLYWYRQTLGQGPEFLTYFQNEAQLEKSRLLSDRFSAERPKGSFSTLEIQRTEQGDSAMYLCASSFSSDTQYFGPGTRLTVL.

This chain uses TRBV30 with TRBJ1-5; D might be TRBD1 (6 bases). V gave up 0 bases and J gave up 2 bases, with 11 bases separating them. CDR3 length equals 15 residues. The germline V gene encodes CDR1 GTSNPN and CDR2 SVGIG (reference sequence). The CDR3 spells CAWSVQGLGNQPQHF. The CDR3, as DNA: TGTGCCTGGAGTGTACAGGGCCTTGGCAATCAGCCCCAGCATTTT.

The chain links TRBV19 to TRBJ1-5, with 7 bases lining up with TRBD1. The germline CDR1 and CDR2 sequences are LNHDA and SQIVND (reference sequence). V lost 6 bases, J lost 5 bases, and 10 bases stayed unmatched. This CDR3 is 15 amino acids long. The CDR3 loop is CASSPIPGGDQPQHF. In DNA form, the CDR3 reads TGTGCCAGTAGCCCGATTCCAGGGGGTGATCAGCCCCAGCATTTT.

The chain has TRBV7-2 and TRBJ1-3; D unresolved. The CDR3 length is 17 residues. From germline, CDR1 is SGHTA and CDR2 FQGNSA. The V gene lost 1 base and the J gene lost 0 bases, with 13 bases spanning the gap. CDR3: CASSLGIGANSGNTIYF. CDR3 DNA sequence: TGTGCCAGCAGCTTAGGGATTGGAGCGAACTCTGGAAACACCATATATTTT. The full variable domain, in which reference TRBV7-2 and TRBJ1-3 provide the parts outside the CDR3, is GAGVSQSPSNKVTEKGKDVELRCDPISGHTALYWYRQSLGQGLEFLIYFQGNSAPDKSGLPSDRFSAERTGGSVSTLTIQRTQQEDSAVYLCASSLGIGANSGNTIYFGEGSWLTVV.

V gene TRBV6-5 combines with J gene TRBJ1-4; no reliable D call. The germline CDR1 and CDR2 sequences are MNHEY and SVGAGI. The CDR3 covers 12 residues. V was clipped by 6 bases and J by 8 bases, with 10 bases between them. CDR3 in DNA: TGTGCCAGCAGCTTTCGAGGGGAAAAACTGTTTTTT. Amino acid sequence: CASSFRGEKLFF.

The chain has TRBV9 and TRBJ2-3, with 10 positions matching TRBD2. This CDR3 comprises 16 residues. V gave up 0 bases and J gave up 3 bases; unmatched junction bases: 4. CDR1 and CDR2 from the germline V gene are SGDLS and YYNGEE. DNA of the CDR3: TGTGCCAGCAGCGTAGCCTTAGCGGGAGGAACAGATACGCAGTATTTT. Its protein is CASSVALAGGTDTQYF.

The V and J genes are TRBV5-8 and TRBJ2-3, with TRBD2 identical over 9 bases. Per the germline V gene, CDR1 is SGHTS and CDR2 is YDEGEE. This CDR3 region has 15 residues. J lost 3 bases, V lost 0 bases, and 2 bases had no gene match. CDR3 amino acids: CASSLGLAATDTQYF. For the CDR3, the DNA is TGTGCCAGCAGCTTGGGACTAGCGGCTACAGATACGCAGTATTTT.

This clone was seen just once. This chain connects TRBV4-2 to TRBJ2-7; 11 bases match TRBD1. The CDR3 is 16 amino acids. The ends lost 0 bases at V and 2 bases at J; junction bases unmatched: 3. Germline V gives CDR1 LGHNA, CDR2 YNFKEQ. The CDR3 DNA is TGTGCCAGCAGCCAAGAGGCGGGACAGGGGGCCTACGAGCAGTACTTC. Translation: CASSQEAGQGAYEQYF.

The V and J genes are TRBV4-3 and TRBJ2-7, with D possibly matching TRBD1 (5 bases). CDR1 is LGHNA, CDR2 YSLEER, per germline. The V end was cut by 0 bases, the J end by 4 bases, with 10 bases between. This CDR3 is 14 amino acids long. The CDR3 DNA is TGCGCCAGCAGCCAAGATGGGCAGGGTTACGAGCAGTACTTC. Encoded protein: CASSQDGQGYEQYF.

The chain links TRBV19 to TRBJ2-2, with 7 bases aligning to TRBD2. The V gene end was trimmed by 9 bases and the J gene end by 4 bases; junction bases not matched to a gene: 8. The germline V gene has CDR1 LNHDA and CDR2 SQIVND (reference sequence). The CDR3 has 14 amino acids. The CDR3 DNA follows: TGTGCCAGCGGACTTGGGGGGGGCACCGGGGAGCTGTTTTTT. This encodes CASGLGGGTGELFF.

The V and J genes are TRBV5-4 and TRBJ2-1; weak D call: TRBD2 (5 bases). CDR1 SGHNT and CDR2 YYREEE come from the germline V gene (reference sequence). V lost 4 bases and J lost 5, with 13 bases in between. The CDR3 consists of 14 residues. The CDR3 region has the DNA TGTGCCAGCAGCCCCAGGCGGGTGAACAATGAGCAGTTCTTC. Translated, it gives CASSPRRVNNEQFF.

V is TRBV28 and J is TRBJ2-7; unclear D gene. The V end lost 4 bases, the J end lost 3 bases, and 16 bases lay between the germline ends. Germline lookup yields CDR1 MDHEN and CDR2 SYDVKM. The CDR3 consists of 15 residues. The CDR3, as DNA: TGTGCCAGCAGTTCTCCGGGTCCTAAATTCTACGAGCAGTACTTC. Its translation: CASSSPGPKFYEQYF.

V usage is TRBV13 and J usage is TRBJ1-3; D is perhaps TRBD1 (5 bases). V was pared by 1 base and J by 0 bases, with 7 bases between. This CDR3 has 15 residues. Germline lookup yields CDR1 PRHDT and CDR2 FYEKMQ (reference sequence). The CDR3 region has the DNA TGTGCCAGCAGCTTAGTCGGGGGCTCTGGAAACACCATATATTTT. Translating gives CASSLVGGSGNTIYF.

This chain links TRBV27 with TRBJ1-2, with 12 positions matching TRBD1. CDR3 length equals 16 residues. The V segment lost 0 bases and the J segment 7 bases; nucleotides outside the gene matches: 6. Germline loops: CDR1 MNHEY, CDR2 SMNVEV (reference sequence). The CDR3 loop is CASSLSGTGGIGGYTF. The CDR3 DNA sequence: TGTGCCAGCAGTTTATCCGGGACAGGGGGCATCGGTGGCTACACCTTC.

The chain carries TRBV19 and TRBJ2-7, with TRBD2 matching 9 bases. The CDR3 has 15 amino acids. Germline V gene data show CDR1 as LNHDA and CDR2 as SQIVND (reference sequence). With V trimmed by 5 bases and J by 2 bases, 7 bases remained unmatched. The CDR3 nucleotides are TGTGCCAGTAGTTTCGATAGCGGGGGAACCTACGAGCAGTACTTC. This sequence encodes CASSFDSGGTYEQYF.

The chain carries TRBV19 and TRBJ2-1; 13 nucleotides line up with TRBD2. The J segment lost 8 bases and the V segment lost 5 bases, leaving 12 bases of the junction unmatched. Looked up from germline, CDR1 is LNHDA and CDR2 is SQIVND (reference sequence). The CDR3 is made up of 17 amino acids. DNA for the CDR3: TGTGCCAGTAGTTTCTTACTAGCGGGAGGGTTGACCGATGAGCAGTTCTTC. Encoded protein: CASSFLLAGGLTDEQFF.

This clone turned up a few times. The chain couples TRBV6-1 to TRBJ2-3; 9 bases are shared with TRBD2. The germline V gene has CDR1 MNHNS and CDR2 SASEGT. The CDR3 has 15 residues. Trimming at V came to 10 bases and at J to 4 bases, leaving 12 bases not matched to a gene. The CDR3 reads CATQVNSGSPDTQYF. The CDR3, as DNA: TGTGCCACCCAAGTAAATAGCGGGAGCCCAGATACGCAGTATTTT.

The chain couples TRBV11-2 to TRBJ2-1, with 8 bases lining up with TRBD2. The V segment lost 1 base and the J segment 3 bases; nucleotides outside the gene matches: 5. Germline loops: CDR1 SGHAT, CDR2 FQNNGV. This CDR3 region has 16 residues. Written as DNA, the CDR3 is TGTGCCAGCAGCTTAGGGGGACTAGAACTCTACAATGAGCAGTTCTTC. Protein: CASSLGGLELYNEQFF. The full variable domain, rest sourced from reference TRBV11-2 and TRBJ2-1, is EAGVAQSPRYKIIEKRQSVAFWCNPISGHATLYWYQQILGQGPKLLIQFQNNGVVDDSQLPKDRFSAERLKGVDSTLKIQPAKLEDSAVYLCASSLGGLELYNEQFFGPGTRLTVL.

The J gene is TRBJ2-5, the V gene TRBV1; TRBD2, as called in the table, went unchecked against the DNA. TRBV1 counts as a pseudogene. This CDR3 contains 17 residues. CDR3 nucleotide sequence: TGCACCAGCAGCCAAGATATCCTAGCGGGGGTACAAGAGACCCAGTACTTC. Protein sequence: CTSSQDILAGVQETQYF.

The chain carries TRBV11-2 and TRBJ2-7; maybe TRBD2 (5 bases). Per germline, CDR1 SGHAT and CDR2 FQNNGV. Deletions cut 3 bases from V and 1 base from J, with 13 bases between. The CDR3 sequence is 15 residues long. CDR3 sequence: CASSFEGALSYEQYF. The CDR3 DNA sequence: TGTGCCAGCAGCTTTGAGGGAGCCTTATCCTACGAGCAGTACTTC.

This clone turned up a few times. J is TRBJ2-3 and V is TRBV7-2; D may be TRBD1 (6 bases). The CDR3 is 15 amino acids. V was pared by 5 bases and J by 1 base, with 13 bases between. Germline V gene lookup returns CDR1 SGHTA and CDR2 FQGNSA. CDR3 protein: CASSRRKGGTDTQYF. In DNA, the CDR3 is TGTGCCAGCAGCCGAAGGAAGGGGGGCACAGATACGCAGTATTTT.